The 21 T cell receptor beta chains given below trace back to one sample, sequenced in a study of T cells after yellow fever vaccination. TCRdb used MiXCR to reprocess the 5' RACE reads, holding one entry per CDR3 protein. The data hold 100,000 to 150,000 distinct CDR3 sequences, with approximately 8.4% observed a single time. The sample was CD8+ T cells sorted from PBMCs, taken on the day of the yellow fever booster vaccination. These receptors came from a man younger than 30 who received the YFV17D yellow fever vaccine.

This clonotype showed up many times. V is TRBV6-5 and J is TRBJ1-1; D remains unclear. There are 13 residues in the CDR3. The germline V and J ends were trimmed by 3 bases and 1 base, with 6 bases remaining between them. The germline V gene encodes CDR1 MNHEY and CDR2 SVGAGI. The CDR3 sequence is CASSYGENTEAFF. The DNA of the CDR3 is TGTGCCAGCAGTTATGGTGAGAACACTGAAGCTTTCTTT.

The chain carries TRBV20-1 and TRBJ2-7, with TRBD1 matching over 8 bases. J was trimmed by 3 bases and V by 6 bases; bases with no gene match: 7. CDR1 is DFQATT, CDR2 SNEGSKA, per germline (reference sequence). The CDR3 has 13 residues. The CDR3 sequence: CSAMTGEVYEQYF. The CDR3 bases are TGCAGTGCCATGACAGGGGAGGTCTACGAGCAGTACTTC.

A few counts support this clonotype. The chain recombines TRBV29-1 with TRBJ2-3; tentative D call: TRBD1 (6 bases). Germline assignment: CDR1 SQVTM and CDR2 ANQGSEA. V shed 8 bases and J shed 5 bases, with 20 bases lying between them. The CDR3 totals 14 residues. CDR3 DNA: TGCAGCACAACACCCCTGGGGGCACAAGATACGCAGTATTTT. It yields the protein CSTTPLGAQDTQYF.

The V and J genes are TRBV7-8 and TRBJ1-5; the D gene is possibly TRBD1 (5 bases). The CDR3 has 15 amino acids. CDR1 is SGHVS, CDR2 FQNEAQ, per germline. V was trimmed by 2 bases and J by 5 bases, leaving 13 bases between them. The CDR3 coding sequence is TGTGCCAGCAGCTTAAGAGGGGTGGGTGATCAGCCCCAGCATTTT. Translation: CASSLRGVGDQPQHF.

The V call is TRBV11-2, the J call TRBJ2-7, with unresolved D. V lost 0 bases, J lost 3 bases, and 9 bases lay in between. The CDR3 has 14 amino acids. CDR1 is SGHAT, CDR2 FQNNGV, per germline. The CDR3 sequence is CASSLDSPGYEQYV. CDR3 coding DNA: TGTGCCAGCAGCTTAGATTCCCCAGGCTACGAGCAGTACGTC.

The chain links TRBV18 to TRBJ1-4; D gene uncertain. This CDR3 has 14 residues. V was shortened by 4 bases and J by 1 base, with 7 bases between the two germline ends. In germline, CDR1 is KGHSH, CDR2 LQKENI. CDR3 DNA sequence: TGTGCCAGCTCACGACCGGGAACTAATGAAAAACTGTTTTTT. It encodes CASSRPGTNEKLFF.

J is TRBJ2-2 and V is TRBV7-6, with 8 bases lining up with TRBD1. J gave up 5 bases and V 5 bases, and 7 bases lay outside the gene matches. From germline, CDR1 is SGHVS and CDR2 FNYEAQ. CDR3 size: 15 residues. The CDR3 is CASSVIDRGTGELFF. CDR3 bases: TGTGCCAGCAGCGTTATAGACAGGGGTACCGGGGAGCTGTTTTTT.

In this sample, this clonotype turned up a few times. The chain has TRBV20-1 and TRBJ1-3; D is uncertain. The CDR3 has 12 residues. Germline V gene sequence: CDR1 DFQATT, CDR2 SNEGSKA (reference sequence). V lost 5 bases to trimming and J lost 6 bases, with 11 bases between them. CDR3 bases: TGCAGTGCTCTACCGTTGATAAACACCATATATTTT. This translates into CSALPLINTIYF.

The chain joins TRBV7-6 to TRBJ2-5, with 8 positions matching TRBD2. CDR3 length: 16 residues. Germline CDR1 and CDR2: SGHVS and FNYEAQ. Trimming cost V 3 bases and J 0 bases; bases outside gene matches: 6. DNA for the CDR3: TGTGCCAGCAGCTTCTCGCGGGGGGAGTACCAAGAGACCCAGTACTTC. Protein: CASSFSRGEYQETQYF. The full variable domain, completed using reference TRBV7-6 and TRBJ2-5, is GAGVSQSPRYKVTKRGQDVALRCDPISGHVSLYWYRQALGQGPEFLTYFNYEAQQDKSGLPNDRFSAERPEGSISTLTIQRTEQRDSAMYRCASSFSRGEYQETQYFGPGTRLLVL.

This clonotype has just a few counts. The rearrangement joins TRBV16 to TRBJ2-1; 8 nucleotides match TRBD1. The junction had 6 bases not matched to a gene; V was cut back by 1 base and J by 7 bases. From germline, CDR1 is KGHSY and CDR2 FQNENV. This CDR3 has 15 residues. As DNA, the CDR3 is TGTGCCAGCAGCCAATACAGGGGGGCGAGGAATGAGCAGTTCTTC. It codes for CASSQYRGARNEQFF.

CDR3 in amino acids: CASNCPASKCYEQYV. The CDR3, as DNA: TGCGCCAGCAACTGCCCGGCCAGTAAGTGTTACGAGCAGTACGTC. The chain couples TRBV5-1 to TRBJ2-7, with D uncertain. The CDR3 totals 15 residues. Germline V CDR1 and CDR2: SGHRS, YFSETQ. V lost 6 bases to trimming and J lost 4 bases, with 20 bases between them.

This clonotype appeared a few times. Written as DNA, the CDR3 is TGTGCCAGCAGCGAGGACGGGAACACTGAAGCTTTCTTT. It translates to CASSEDGNTEAFF. The V call is TRBV7-2, the J call TRBJ1-1, with D hard to call. This CDR3 has 13 amino acids. Germline lookup yields CDR1 SGHTA and CDR2 FQGNSA. V shed 5 bases and J shed 1 base, with 8 bases lying between them. Full variable domain (rest looked up from reference TRBV7-2 and TRBJ1-1): GAGVSQSPSNKVTEKGKDVELRCDPISGHTALYWYRQSLGQGLEFLIYFQGNSAPDKSGLPSDRFSAERTGGSVSTLTIQRTQQEDSAVYLCASSEDGNTEAFFGQGTRLTVV.

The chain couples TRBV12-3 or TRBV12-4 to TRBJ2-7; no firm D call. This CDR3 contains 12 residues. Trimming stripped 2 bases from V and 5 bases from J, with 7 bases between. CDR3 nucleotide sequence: TGTGCCAGCAGTTTATGGGGTGACGAGCAGTACGTC. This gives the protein CASSLWGDEQYV.

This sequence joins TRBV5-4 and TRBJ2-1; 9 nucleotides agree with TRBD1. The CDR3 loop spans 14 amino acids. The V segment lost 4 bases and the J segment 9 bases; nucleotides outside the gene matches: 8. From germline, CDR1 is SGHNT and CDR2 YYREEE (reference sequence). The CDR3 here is CASSEIQGASEQFF. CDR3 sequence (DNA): TGTGCCAGCAGCGAGATACAGGGGGCAAGTGAGCAGTTCTTC.

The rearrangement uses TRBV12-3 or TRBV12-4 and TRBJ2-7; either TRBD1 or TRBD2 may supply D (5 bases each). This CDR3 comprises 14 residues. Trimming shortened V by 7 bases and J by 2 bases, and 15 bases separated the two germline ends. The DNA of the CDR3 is TGTGCCAGCACCCCCGGGACGGCCACCTACGAGCAGTACTTC. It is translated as CASTPGTATYEQYF.

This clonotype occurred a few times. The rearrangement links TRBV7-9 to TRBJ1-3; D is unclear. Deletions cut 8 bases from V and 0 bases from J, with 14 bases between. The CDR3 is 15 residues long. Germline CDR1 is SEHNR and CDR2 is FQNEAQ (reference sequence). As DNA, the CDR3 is TGTGCCAGCGGTAGCAGGCCCAGCTCTGGAAACACCATATATTTT. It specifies CASGSRPSSGNTIYF.

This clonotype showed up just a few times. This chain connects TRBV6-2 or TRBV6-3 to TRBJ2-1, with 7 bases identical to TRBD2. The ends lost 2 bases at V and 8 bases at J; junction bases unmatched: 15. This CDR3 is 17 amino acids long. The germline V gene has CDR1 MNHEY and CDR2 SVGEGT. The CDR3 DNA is TGTGCCAGCAGTTACGCCCGGACTAGTTTCTCTTGGGATGAGCAGTTCTTC. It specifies CASSYARTSFSWDEQFF.

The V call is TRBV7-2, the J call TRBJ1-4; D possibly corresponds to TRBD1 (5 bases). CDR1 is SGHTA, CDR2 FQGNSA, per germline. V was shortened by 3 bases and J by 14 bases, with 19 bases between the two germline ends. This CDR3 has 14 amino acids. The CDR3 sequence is CASSFGTTGGGLFF. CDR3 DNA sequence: TGTGCCAGCAGCTTCGGGACGACTGGGGGAGGGCTGTTTTTT.

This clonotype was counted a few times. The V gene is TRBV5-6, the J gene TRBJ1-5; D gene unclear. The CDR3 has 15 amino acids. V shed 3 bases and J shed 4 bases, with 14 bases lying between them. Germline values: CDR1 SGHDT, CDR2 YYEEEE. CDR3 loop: CASSSWSFWNQPQHF. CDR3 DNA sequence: TGTGCCAGCAGCTCGTGGAGTTTTTGGAATCAGCCCCAGCATTTT.

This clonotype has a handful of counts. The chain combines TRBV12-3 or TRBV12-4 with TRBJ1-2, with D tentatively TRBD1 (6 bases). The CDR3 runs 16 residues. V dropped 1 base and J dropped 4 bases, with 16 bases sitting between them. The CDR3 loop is CASSLDFQGRGYGYTF. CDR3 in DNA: TGTGCCAGCAGTTTAGACTTCCAGGGGCGCGGCTATGGCTACACCTTC.

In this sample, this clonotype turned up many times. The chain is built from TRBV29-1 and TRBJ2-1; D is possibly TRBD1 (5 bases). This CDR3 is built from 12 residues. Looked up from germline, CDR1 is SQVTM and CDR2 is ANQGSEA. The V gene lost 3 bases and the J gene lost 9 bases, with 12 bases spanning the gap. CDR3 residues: CSVEVRVTEQFF. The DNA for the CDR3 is TGCAGCGTTGAGGTCAGGGTTACTGAGCAGTTCTTC.